The 19 T cell receptor beta chains reported below all come from one sample, sequenced in a study of blood T cell repertoires in COVID-19. Using immunoSEQ multiplex PCR, the repertoire was profiled, and TCRdb retains in-frame clones only, with some absent. Of hundreds of thousands of clones in the sample, about 86% were seen once. The sample taken for sequencing was PBMCs or T cells enriched from blood (not recorded which). The receptors were sampled from a man aged 25-45 years with acute COVID-19.

The chain is built from TRBV29-1 and TRBJ1-3; TRBD1 matches 9 bases. CDR3 size: 13 residues. J was trimmed by 4 bases and V by 7 bases; bases with no gene match: 5. Germline assignment: CDR1 SQVTM and CDR2 ANQGSEA. In nucleotides, the CDR3 is TGCAGCGGTGGGACAGGGAGCGGAAACACCATATATTTT. Its translation is CSGGTGSGNTIYF.

V and J are TRBV18 and TRBJ1-6, with 9 bases lining up with TRBD1. Germline V CDR1 and CDR2: KGHSH, LQKENI. This CDR3 comprises 16 residues. The trim removed 1 base at V and 5 bases at J, leaving 3 bases unmatched. Written as DNA, the CDR3 is TGTGCCAGCTCACCACGAAGACAGGGGGATAATTCACCCCTCCACTTT. Its protein is CASSPRRQGDNSPLHF.

This chain links TRBV6-5 with TRBJ1-5; D remains unclear. The CDR3 is 12 residues long. V was trimmed by 2 bases and J by 7 bases, leaving 6 bases between them. CDR1 and CDR2 from the germline V gene are MNHEY and SVGAGI. For the CDR3, the DNA is TGTGCCAGCAGTTACGGGGAGCAGCCCCAGCATTTT. Residues: CASSYGEQPQHF.

This clone was counted at least ten times. This chain links TRBV2 with TRBJ1-1; possibly TRBD1 for D (5 bases). V lost 5 bases, J lost 4 bases, and 14 bases lay in between. The length of the CDR3 is 14 residues. The germline V gene encodes CDR1 SNHLY and CDR2 FYNNEI. The CDR3 DNA reads as TGTGCCAGCAGTTTAGGGGCTGGTGGCACTGAAGCTTTCTTT. As protein: CASSLGAGGTEAFF.

The genes are TRBV2 and TRBJ2-1; 8 nucleotides match TRBD2. Trimming at V came to 5 bases and at J to 4 bases, leaving 1 base not matched to a gene. This CDR3 is built from 13 residues. CDR1 is SNHLY and CDR2 is FYNNEI in the germline V gene. CDR3 nucleotide sequence: TGTGCCAGCAGTATAGCGGGGTACAATGAGCAGTTCTTC. This encodes CASSIAGYNEQFF.

The CDR3 nucleotides read TGCGCCAGCAGCTTACTTCACGGGGAGGAGACCCAGTACTTC. This sequence encodes CASSLLHGEETQYF. The gene calls are TRBV5-1 and TRBJ2-5, with TRBD2 as a possible D gene (5 bases). Looked up from germline, CDR1 is SGHRS and CDR2 is YFSETQ. Trimming shortened V by 2 bases and J by 5 bases, and 13 bases separated the two germline ends. CDR3 length: 14 amino acids.

This sequence joins TRBV5-4 and TRBJ2-1; 10 bases are a match to TRBD2. Per germline, CDR1 SGHNT and CDR2 YYREEE (reference sequence). The CDR3 covers 15 residues. The ends lost 4 bases at V and 6 bases at J; junction bases unmatched: 7. Here the CDR3 reads CASSRGTSEPNEQFF. CDR3 coding DNA: TGTGCCAGCAGCCGAGGGACTAGCGAACCCAATGAGCAGTTCTTC.

The chain carries TRBV5-6 and TRBJ1-1; 8 positions agree with TRBD1. The V gene end was trimmed by 4 bases and the J gene end by 1 base; junction bases not matched to a gene: 6. Germline V gives CDR1 SGHDT, CDR2 YYEEEE. The CDR3 length is 15 residues. In nucleotides, the CDR3 is TGTGCCAGCAGCAGTTGGACAGGGCCGAACACTGAAGCTTTCTTT. It yields the protein CASSSWTGPNTEAFF.

V gene TRBV9 combines with J gene TRBJ1-1; no clear D. The V end was cut by 3 bases, the J end by 1 base, with 10 bases between. Germline V lookup: CDR1 SGDLS, CDR2 YYNGEE. CDR3 length: 14 residues. CDR3 region: CASSAPPGNTEAFF. CDR3 DNA: TGTGCCAGCAGCGCTCCCCCGGGGAACACTGAAGCTTTCTTT.

This chain links TRBV12-3 or TRBV12-4 with TRBJ1-2; TRBD1 matches 7 bases. V lost 6 bases and J lost 9; bases outside the gene matches: 7. The CDR3 is made up of 12 amino acids. Here the CDR3 DNA reads TGTGCCAGCAGGGAGACAGGGTCGAGCTACACCTTC. It encodes CASRETGSSYTF.

The chain joins TRBV4-2 to TRBJ2-3; D not resolved. CDR1 is LGHNA, CDR2 YNFKEQ, per germline. V dropped 1 base and J dropped 6 bases, with 11 bases sitting between them. The CDR3 consists of 14 residues. CDR3 nucleotides: TGTGCCAGCAGCCAAGCAATCAGCGCCGATACGCAGTATTTT. Residues: CASSQAISADTQYF.

The chain carries TRBV25-1 and TRBJ1-2; the match to TRBD1 covers 12 bases. CDR1 is MGHDK, CDR2 SYGVNS, per germline. The CDR3 spans 13 residues. Trimming at V came to 6 bases and at J to 7 bases, leaving 3 bases not matched to a gene. In nucleotides, the CDR3 is TGTGCCAGCAGAGGGACAGGGGGCGGTGGCTACACCTTC. Translating gives CASRGTGGGGYTF.

V usage is TRBV11-2 and J usage is TRBJ1-5, with 7 bases lining up with TRBD1. The germline V gene has CDR1 SGHAT and CDR2 FQNNGV. CDR3 size: 15 residues. Trimming cost V 6 bases and J 7 bases; bases outside gene matches: 12. CDR3 protein: CASSQQGLQGQPQHF. CDR3 in DNA: TGTGCCAGCAGTCAACAGGGGCTACAAGGGCAGCCCCAGCATTTT.

CDR3 amino acids: CASSLATGDTEAFF. CDR3 coding DNA: TGTGCCAGCAGCTTAGCAACAGGGGACACTGAAGCTTTCTTT. The chain carries TRBV11-3 and TRBJ1-1; TRBD1 matches 7 bases. CDR1 is SGHNT, CDR2 YENEEA, per germline. Losses at the gene ends were 1 base for V and 3 bases for J; bases not matched to a gene: 2. CDR3 length: 14 residues.

This clone came up a few times. The chain is built from TRBV7-8 and TRBJ2-7; D uncertain. V lost 2 bases and J 1 base, leaving 6 bases between the germline ends. Germline V gives CDR1 SGHVS, CDR2 FQNEAQ. CDR3 length: 13 amino acids. The CDR3 loop is CASSLQLSYEQYV. The DNA for the CDR3 is TGTGCCAGCAGCTTACAACTATCCTACGAGCAGTACGTC.

This chain uses TRBV5-4 with TRBJ1-1; 7 bases line up with TRBD1. V dropped 2 bases and J dropped 0; count of bases not matched to a gene: 4. The germline V gene has CDR1 SGHNT and CDR2 YYREEE (reference sequence). The CDR3 contains 15 residues. The CDR3: CASSLHRGMNTEAFF. The CDR3 DNA follows: TGTGCCAGCAGCTTACACAGGGGTATGAACACTGAAGCTTTCTTT.

This clone was detected only a few times. The chain recombines TRBV4-2 with TRBJ2-2; the D is unclear. The CDR3 is 15 amino acids. Trimming cost V 8 bases and J 2 bases, with 15 bases left between them. Germline CDR1 LGHNA, CDR2 YNFKEQ. The CDR3, as DNA: TGTGCCAGCGGAGAGGCGTCAGCTAACACCGGGGAGCTGTTTTTT. Protein sequence: CASGEASANTGELFF.

The gene calls are TRBV24-1 and TRBJ2-2, with 7 bases identical to TRBD1. Germline CDR1 KGHDR, CDR2 SFDVKD. Trimming removed 1 base from V and 5 bases from J; junction bases left unmatched: 3. The CDR3 has 15 amino acids. In DNA, the CDR3 is TGTGCCACCAGTGATTTTCAGGGACAGACCGGGGAGCTGTTTTTT. It is translated as CATSDFQGQTGELFF.

The genes are TRBV6-5 and TRBJ2-1, with 8 nucleotides matching TRBD2. CDR1 MNHEY and CDR2 SVGAGI come from the germline V gene. This CDR3 region has 14 residues. With V trimmed by 7 bases and J by 7 bases, 9 bases remained unmatched. CDR3 sequence: CASKPGLGGNEQFF. In nucleotides, the CDR3 is TGTGCCAGCAAGCCGGGACTAGGTGGTAATGAGCAGTTCTTC.